The 4 T cell receptor beta chains listed next were all sequenced from one sample in a study of vaccination and CD4 T cells after COVID-19. The sample's treatment: roughly nine-day PBMC culture with coronavirus spike peptide pools or control peptides (ViraFEST assay). Researchers used the Oncomine TCR Beta short-read assay to sequence DNA from cultured CD4+ T cells. TCRdb re-derived calls from the PCR reads in MiXCR, one entry per CDR3 protein. The sample lists more than 20,000 distinct CDR3 sequences; roughly 34% were seen once. The antigens for these receptors are not known. Source: CD4+ T cells from blood, cultured in vitro, taken before SARS-CoV-2 vaccination. The receptors stem from a human donor who had recovered from COVID-19.

This chain joins TRBV20-1 and TRBJ1-6; TRBD1 matches 8 bases. This CDR3 contains 15 residues. The V segment lost 4 bases and the J segment 5 bases; nucleotides outside the gene matches: 7. The germline V gene has CDR1 DFQATT and CDR2 SNEGSKA (reference sequence). The CDR3 DNA sequence: TGCAGTGCTAAGGACAGGGTAGACGATAATTCACCCCTCCACTTT. Encoded protein: CSAKDRVDDNSPLHF.

This clonotype rates as medium-sized. CDR3 in amino acids: CASSFYTRGGTDTQYF. As DNA, the CDR3 is TGTGCCAGCAGCTTTTATACTAGGGGAGGCACAGATACGCAGTATTTT. V usage is TRBV7-8 and J usage is TRBJ2-3; perhaps D is TRBD1 or TRBD2 (5 bases each). Germline assignment: CDR1 SGHVS and CDR2 FQNEAQ. The CDR3 is made up of 16 amino acids. The V and J ends lost 3 bases and 1 base respectively, with 14 bases between them.

This clonotype was seen a handful of times. This chain joins TRBV20-1 and TRBJ2-2, with 15 nucleotides matching TRBD2. Germline-derived CDR1 and CDR2 are DFQATT and SNEGSKA (reference sequence). This CDR3 has 19 amino acids. V was clipped by 0 bases and J by 6 bases; unmatched bases: 11. The CDR3 DNA is TGCAGTGCTAGAGATAAGCGGACTAGCGGGAGGGCGGTGTCCGGGGAGCTGTTTTTT. The encoded protein is CSARDKRTSGRAVSGELFF.

This clonotype has just a few counts. This sequence joins TRBV6-1 and TRBJ2-2; D is uncertain. The germline gives CDR1 MNHNS, CDR2 SASEGT. CDR3 size: 14 residues. Trimming took off 7 bases at V and 4 bases at J, with 13 bases between the two ends. The CDR3, as DNA: TGTGCCAGCAATACACACCAGTCCACCGGGGAGCTGTTTTTT. Its protein is CASNTHQSTGELFF.